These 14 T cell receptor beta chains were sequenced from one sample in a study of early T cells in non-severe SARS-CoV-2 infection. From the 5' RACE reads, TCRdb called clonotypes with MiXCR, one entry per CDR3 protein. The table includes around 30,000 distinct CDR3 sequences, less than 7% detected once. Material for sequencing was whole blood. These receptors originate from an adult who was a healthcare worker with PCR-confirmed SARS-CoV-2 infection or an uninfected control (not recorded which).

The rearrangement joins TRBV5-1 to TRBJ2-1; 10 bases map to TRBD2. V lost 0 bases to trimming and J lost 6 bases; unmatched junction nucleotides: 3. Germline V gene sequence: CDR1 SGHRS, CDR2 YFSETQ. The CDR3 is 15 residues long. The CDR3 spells CASSLGLAGVNEQFF. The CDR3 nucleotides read TGCGCCAGCAGCTTGGGACTAGCGGGCGTCAATGAGCAGTTCTTC.

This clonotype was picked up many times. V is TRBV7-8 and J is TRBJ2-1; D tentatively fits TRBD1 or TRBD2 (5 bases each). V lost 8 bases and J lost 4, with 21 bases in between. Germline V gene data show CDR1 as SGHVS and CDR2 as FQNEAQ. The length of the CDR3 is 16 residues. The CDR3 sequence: CASGPKRGGPYNEQFF. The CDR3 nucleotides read TGTGCCAGCGGACCCAAGCGTGGGGGACCGTACAATGAGCAGTTCTTC.

CDR3 protein: CASTPDRKNTEAFF. The CDR3 bases are TGTGCCAGCACCCCGGACAGGAAGAACACTGAAGCTTTCTTT. The chain couples TRBV6-1 to TRBJ1-1, with TRBD1 matching over 7 bases. Germline CDR1 is MNHNS and CDR2 is SASEGT. The CDR3 runs 14 residues. The V and J ends lost 7 bases and 1 base, in that order; junction bases with no gene match: 6.

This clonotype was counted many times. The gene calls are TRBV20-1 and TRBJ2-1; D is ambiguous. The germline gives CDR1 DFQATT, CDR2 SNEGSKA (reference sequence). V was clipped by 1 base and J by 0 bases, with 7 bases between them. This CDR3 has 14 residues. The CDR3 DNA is TGCAGTGCTAGAGTGTGGGTCTCCTACAATGAGCAGTTCTTC. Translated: CSARVWVSYNEQFF.

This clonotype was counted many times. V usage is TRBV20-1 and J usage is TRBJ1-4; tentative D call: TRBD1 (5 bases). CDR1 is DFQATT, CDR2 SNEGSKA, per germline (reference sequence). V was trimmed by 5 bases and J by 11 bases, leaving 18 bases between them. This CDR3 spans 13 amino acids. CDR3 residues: CSAASQGRRKLFF. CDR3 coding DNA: TGCAGTGCTGCTTCGCAGGGAAGGAGGAAACTGTTTTTT.

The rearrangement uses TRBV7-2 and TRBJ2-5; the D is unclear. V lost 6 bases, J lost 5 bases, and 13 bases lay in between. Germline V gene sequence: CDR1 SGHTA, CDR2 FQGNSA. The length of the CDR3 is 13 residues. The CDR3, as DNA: TGTGCCAGCAGTCAACGTGCTCTGGAGACCCAGTACTTC. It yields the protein CASSQRALETQYF.

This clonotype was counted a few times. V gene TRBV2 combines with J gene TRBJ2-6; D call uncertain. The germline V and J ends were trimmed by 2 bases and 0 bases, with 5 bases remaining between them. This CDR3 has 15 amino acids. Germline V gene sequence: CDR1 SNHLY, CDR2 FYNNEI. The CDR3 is CASSESGSGANVLTF. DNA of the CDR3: TGTGCCAGCAGTGAATCGGGCTCTGGGGCCAACGTCCTGACTTTC. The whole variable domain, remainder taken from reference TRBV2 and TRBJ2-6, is EPEVTQTPSHQVTQMGQEVILRCVPISNHLYFYWYRQILGQKVEFLVSFYNNEISEKSEIFDDQFSVERPDGSNFTLKIRSTKLEDSAMYFCASSESGSGANVLTFGAGSRLTVL.

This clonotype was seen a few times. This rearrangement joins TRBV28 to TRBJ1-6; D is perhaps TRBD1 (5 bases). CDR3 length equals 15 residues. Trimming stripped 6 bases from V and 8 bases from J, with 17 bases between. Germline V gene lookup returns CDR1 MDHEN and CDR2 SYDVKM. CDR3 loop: CASSMGRSGYSPLHF. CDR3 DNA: TGTGCCAGCAGCATGGGACGGTCCGGATATTCACCCCTCCACTTT.

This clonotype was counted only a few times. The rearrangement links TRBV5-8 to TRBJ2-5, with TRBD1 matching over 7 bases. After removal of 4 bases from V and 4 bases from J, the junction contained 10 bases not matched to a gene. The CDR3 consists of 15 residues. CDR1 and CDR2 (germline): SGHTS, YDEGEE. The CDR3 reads CASSPGQASSETQYF. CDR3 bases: TGTGCCAGCAGCCCCGGACAGGCTTCTTCAGAGACCCAGTACTTC.

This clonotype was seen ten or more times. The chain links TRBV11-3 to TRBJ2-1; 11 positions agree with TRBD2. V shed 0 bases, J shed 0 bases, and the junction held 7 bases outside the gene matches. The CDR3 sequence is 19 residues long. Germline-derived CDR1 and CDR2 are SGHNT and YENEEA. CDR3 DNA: TGTGCCAGCAGCTTAGATCGGCTAGCGGGAGGCCCCTCCTACAATGAGCAGTTCTTC. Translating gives CASSLDRLAGGPSYNEQFF.

CDR3 bases: TGTGCCATCAGTGAGTCTGGGAGTACCCATGAAAAACTGTTTTTT. This encodes CAISESGSTHEKLFF. This chain uses TRBV10-3 with TRBJ1-4; D gene unclear. The germline V and J ends were trimmed by 0 bases and 6 bases, with 11 bases remaining between them. CDR1 and CDR2 (germline): ENHRY, SYGVKD. CDR3 length: 15 amino acids.

The DNA of the CDR3 is TGTGCCAGCAGCTTGGAGGGGTCTCCAGTAGCTTTCTTT. Its protein is CASSLEGSPVAFF. The rearrangement links TRBV5-4 to TRBJ1-1; possibly TRBD1 for D (5 bases). The CDR3 covers 13 residues. The germline V gene encodes CDR1 SGHNT and CDR2 YYREEE (reference sequence). Trimming removed 0 bases from V and 10 bases from J, with 13 bases in between.

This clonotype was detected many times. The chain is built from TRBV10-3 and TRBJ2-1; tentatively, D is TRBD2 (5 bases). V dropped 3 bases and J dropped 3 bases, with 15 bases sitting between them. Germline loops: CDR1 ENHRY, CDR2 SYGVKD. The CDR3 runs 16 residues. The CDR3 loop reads CAISEFRGTRYNEQFF. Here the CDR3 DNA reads TGTGCCATCAGTGAATTCCGGGGTACCCGCTACAATGAGCAGTTCTTC.

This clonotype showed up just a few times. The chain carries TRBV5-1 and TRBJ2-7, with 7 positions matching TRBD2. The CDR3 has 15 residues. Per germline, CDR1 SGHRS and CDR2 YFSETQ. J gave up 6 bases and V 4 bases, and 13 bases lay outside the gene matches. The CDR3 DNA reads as TGCGCCAGCAGCCTCCCCACGGCCGGGGAGGGCGAGCAGTACTTC. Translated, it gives CASSLPTAGEGEQYF.